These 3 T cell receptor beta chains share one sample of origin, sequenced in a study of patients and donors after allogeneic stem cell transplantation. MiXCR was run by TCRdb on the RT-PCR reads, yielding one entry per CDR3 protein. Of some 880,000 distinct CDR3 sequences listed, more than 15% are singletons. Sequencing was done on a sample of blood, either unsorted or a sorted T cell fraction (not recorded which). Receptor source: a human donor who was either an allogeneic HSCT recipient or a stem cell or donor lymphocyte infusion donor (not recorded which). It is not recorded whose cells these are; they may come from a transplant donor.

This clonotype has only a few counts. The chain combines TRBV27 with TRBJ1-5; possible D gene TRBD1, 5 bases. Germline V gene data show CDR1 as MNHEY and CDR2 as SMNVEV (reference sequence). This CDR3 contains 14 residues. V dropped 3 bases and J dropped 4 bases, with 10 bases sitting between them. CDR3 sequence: CASSFRGVNQPQHF. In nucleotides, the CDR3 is TGTGCCAGCAGTTTTCGGGGGGTAAATCAGCCCCAGCATTTT.

The CDR3 reads CASSYHVGREAFF. As DNA, the CDR3 is TGTGCCAGCAGTTATCATGTGGGGAGGGAAGCTTTCTTT. J is TRBJ1-1 and V is TRBV6-5; D is uncertain. Germline CDR1 reads MNHEY; CDR2 reads SVGAGI. V lost 3 bases, J lost 8 bases, and 13 bases lay in between. The CDR3 contains 13 residues.

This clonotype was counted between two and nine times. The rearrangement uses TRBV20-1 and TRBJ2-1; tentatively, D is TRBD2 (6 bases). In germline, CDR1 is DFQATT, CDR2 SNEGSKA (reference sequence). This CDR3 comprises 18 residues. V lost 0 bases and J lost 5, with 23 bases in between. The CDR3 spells CSARDLPVWDLTHNEQFF. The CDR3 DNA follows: TGCAGTGCTAGAGATCTCCCCGTGTGGGACTTAACCCACAATGAGCAGTTCTTC.